This entry lists 18 T cell receptor beta chains sequenced from one sample in a study of shared clonotypes between healthy human individuals. Profiling relied on immunoSEQ multiplex PCR, and the TCRdb table lists in-frame clones only, not all of them. Among more than 900,000 clones, around 82% were seen once, and the ten largest hold more than 0.55%. The sequencing input was memory CD4+ T cells from PBMCs. Stated subset: CD45RA-negative fraction. The receptors stem from a man between 18 and 35 years old in good health. Some clones in this sample may be carry-over from other donors' samples.

The chain links TRBV28 to TRBJ2-1; TRBD2 matches at 10 bases. The V and J ends lost 8 bases and 5 bases, in that order; junction bases with no gene match: 9. This CDR3 region has 15 residues. Germline CDR1 is MDHEN and CDR2 is SYDVKM. For the CDR3, the DNA is TGTGCCAGCTCCCCCGGGACTAGCGTACACAATGAGCAGTTCTTC. This gives the protein CASSPGTSVHNEQFF.

The table lists this clone with a few counts. The gene calls are TRBV4-2 and TRBJ2-6; 14 nucleotides align to TRBD2. Germline V CDR1 and CDR2: LGHNA, YNFKEQ. V lost 4 bases and J lost 3; bases outside the gene matches: 2. The CDR3 extends over 17 amino acids. The CDR3 DNA sequence: TGTGCCAGCAGCCCGGGACTAGCGGGAGATGGGGCCAACGTCCTGACTTTC. Translating it yields CASSPGLAGDGANVLTF.

This clone was recorded only once. This chain uses TRBV7-3 with TRBJ2-2; no definite D call. CDR1 is SGHTA, CDR2 FQGTGA, per germline. This CDR3 is 12 amino acids long. V dropped 2 bases and J dropped 8 bases, with 6 bases sitting between them. CDR3 residues: CASSLESGELFF. In DNA form, the CDR3 reads TGTGCCAGCAGCTTAGAGTCGGGGGAGCTGTTTTTT.

The V gene is TRBV7-9, the J gene TRBJ2-5; tentative D call: TRBD2 (6 bases). The J call may be faulty, since TRBJ2-7 better matches the DNA end. CDR1 and CDR2 (germline): SEHNR, FQNEAQ (reference sequence). The CDR3 has 15 residues. The CDR3 spells CASSPGLADSYEQYF. CDR3 nucleotides: TGTGCCAGCAGCCCAGGGTTAGCGGACTCCTACGAGCAGTACTTC.

CDR3 in DNA: TGTGCCAGCAGATATGGGACAGGGAGCGTTGTGTGGGATTCTCAGCCCCAGCATTTT. This translates into CASRYGTGSVVWDSQPQHF. The V and J genes are TRBV6-4 and TRBJ1-5; 9 bases line up with TRBD1. The CDR3 sequence is 19 residues long. V shed 6 bases and J 6 bases; nucleotides not matched to a gene: 21. The germline V gene has CDR1 MRHNA and CDR2 SNTAGT.

This chain links TRBV5-1 with TRBJ2-4; TRBD2 aligns across 13 bases. V was pared by 1 base and J by 12 bases, with 10 bases of the junction left unmatched. Per the germline V gene, CDR1 is SGHRS and CDR2 is YFSETQ. The CDR3 runs to 16 residues. The CDR3 coding sequence is TGCGCCAGCAGCTTGACTAGCGGGAGGGCCCAAACCGCTCAGTACTTC. Its protein product is CASSLTSGRAQTAQYF.

This clone was found once. This chain joins TRBV7-2 and TRBJ2-7; D tentatively reads TRBD1 or TRBD2 (5 bases each). CDR1 is SGHTA and CDR2 is FQGNSA in the germline V gene. V was trimmed by 0 bases and J by 2 bases, leaving 8 bases between them. The CDR3 loop spans 14 amino acids. CDR3 loop: CASSLARGTYEQYF. CDR3 sequence (DNA): TGTGCCAGCAGCTTAGCGAGGGGAACCTACGAGCAGTACTTC.

V usage is TRBV6-6 and J usage is TRBJ1-5; 9 nucleotides align to TRBD1. The CDR3 has 13 amino acids. Germline CDR1 MNHNY, CDR2 SVGAGI (reference sequence). The J segment lost 7 bases and the V segment lost 6 bases, leaving 4 bases of the junction unmatched. CDR3 DNA sequence: TGTGCCAGCAGCCAGGACAGGGGCCAGCCCCAGCATTTT. Translated, it gives CASSQDRGQPQHF.

The rearrangement links TRBV2 to TRBJ1-5; 7 bases map to TRBD1. Germline V lookup: CDR1 SNHLY, CDR2 FYNNEI. CDR3 length: 14 residues. V shed 6 bases, J shed 7 bases, and the junction held 9 bases outside the gene matches. The CDR3 DNA is TGTGCCAGCAGCGTACAGGGGAAAGGGCAGCCCCAGCATTTT. Translated, it gives CASSVQGKGQPQHF.

The chain is built from TRBV27 and TRBJ2-7; possibly TRBD1 for D (6 bases). Trimming cost V 10 bases and J 4 bases, with 20 bases left between them. This CDR3 region has 14 residues. The germline gives CDR1 MNHEY, CDR2 SMNVEV (reference sequence). The CDR3 sequence is CATRRNGGLYEQYF. CDR3 nucleotides: TGTGCCACCCGACGAAATGGGGGCCTATACGAGCAGTACTTC.

This clone was detected only a few times. Within the sample, other DNA sequences also encode this same CDR3. The V call is TRBV6-1, the J call TRBJ2-5; D is unclear. Germline lookup yields CDR1 MNHNS and CDR2 SASEGT. The CDR3 is 14 amino acids. V lost 3 bases and J 2 bases, leaving 10 bases between the germline ends. CDR3: CASSEVSVQETQYF. The CDR3 nucleotides are TGTGCCAGCAGTGAGGTGTCGGTGCAAGAGACCCAGTACTTC.

This chain links TRBV27 with TRBJ2-2, with 9 positions matching TRBD1. There are 18 residues in the CDR3. V shed 5 bases, J shed 6 bases, and the junction held 16 bases outside the gene matches. The germline V gene encodes CDR1 MNHEY and CDR2 SMNVEV (reference sequence). The CDR3 reads CASSTPDRGTFFPGELFF. The CDR3, as DNA: TGTGCCAGCAGTACCCCGGACAGGGGTACCTTTTTTCCCGGGGAGCTGTTTTTT.

Only one count was recorded for this clone. The J gene is TRBJ1-2, the V gene TRBV2; a possible D gene is TRBD1 (5 bases). Trimming took 6 bases from V and 3 from J, leaving 17 bases between them. CDR3 size: 15 residues. The germline gives CDR1 SNHLY, CDR2 FYNNEI. The CDR3 nucleotides read TGTGCCAGCAGCGCATCGGGACCCATAGACTATGGCTACACCTTC. This gives the protein CASSASGPIDYGYTF.

The chain has TRBV27 and TRBJ2-1, with 7 bases that match TRBD1. The germline V gene encodes CDR1 MNHEY and CDR2 SMNVEV (reference sequence). V trimming: 6 bases; J trimming: 0 bases; junction bases outside the gene matches: 5. The CDR3 is made up of 15 amino acids. The CDR3 nucleotides are TGTGCCAGCAGGCTACAGGGGAGCTCCTACAATGAGCAGTTCTTC. Its protein is CASRLQGSSYNEQFF.

Worth noting for this clone: The sample carries other DNA sequences with the same CDR3. The chain recombines TRBV20-1 with TRBJ2-1; TRBD2 might be the D (6 bases). The CDR3 consists of 11 residues. The ends were cut back, 6 bases at V and 6 bases at J, with 9 bases in the middle. Germline CDR1 DFQATT, CDR2 SNEGSKA (reference sequence). CDR3 sequence: CSAGGLNEQFF. The CDR3 region has the DNA TGCAGTGCAGGAGGGCTCAATGAGCAGTTCTTC.

A note on this clone: Distinct nucleotide sequences in the sample also encode this CDR3. The chain uses TRBV5-1 and TRBJ2-7; D is possibly TRBD1 (5 bases). The ends were cut back, 0 bases at V and 7 bases at J, with 5 bases in the middle. This CDR3 comprises 11 residues. Germline V gives CDR1 SGHRS, CDR2 YFSETQ. CDR3 region: CASSLGTEQYF. Here the CDR3 DNA reads TGCGCCAGCAGCTTGGGGACAGAGCAGTACTTC.

The chain joins TRBV18 to TRBJ2-5, with 10 nucleotides matching TRBD1. The CDR3 is 15 residues long. Trimming removed 3 bases from V and 4 bases from J; junction bases left unmatched: 5. Germline V lookup: CDR1 KGHSH, CDR2 LQKENI. The CDR3 DNA is TGTGCCAGCTCACCCAGCCGGACAGGGGGAGAGACCCAGTACTTC. Translating gives CASSPSRTGGETQYF.

The rearrangement links TRBV30 to TRBJ1-2, with 7 bases fitting TRBD1. Germline CDR1 GTSNPN, CDR2 SVGIG (reference sequence). J gave up 2 bases and V 2 bases, and 2 bases lay outside the gene matches. The CDR3 spans 13 residues. In nucleotides, the CDR3 is TGTGCCTGGAGTCAGGGACAGAACTATGGCTACACCTTC. This translates into CAWSQGQNYGYTF. The variable domain in full, completed from reference TRBV30 and TRBJ1-2, reads SQTIHQWPATLVQPVGSPLSLECTVEGTSNPNLYWYRQAAGRGLQLLFYSVGIGQISSEVPQNLSASRPQDRQFILSSKKLLLSDSGFYLCAWSQGQNYGYTFGSGTRLTVV.